This T cell receptor beta chain was recorded in a study of T cell clusters in autoimmune cytopenias. Each sample's input was approximately 0.25 ug genomic DNA, 30,000 to 45,000 genome equivalents. TRB rearrangements were amplified by touch-down multiplex PCR with mixed TRB-A/B primers. TCRdb re-analyzed the multiplex PCR reads; it lists each CDR3 protein once, without DNA. This sample lists nearly 5,000 distinct CDR3 sequences; its ten largest clones have 55%. This same sample was also taken into another study, of T cell repertoires in aging, cancer and after chemotherapy.

Material for sequencing was peripheral blood. This receptor was obtained from a human donor with chronic lymphocytic leukemia. The donor label of this sample is uncertain.

CDR3 protein: CASSQETGPSSPLHF. V usage is TRBV4-2 and J usage is TRBJ1-6; TCRdb indicates TRBD1, and absent DNA this call remains unverified. The CDR3 consists of 15 residues. Germline V gene sequence: CDR1 LGHNA, CDR2 YNFKEQ.